This TCR beta chain appears in the sequencing data of a study of blood T cell repertoires in COVID-19. Background on the study: Specimens from acute and convalescent COVID-19 originated in the United States, Italy and Spain. PBMCs, B-cell-depleted T cells, or T cells provided the cDNA or gDNA that made up the material.

As originally analysed: Reference gene primer amplification gave estimated nucleated cell counts. The protocol was immunoSEQ multiplex PCR, while the TCRdb copy is restricted to in-frame clones and leaves out a portion. V and J calls and clone size follow that table, whereas D and trimming were derived from the DNA. The table lists tens of thousands of clones, around 87% of them singletons. CDR1 and CDR2 from the germline V gene are LNHDA and SQIVND (reference sequence). CDR3 length: 15 residues. V trimming: 5 bases; J trimming: 2 bases; junction bases outside the gene matches: 5. The origin of this receptor is a human donor in a cohort sampled during active COVID-19. The sequenced material came from peripheral blood. The chain recombines TRBV19 with TRBJ1-2; 10 nucleotides match TRBD1. CDR3 residues: CASSPGQGRNYGYTF. CDR3 nucleotides: TGTGCCAGTAGTCCGGGACAGGGGAGAAACTATGGCTACACCTTC. Filled out from reference TRBV19 and TRBJ1-2, the complete variable domain reads DGGITQSPKYLFRKEGQNVTLSCEQNLNHDAMYWYRQDPGQGLRLIYYSQIVNDFQKGDIAEGYSVSREKKESFPLTVTSAQKNPTAFYLCASSPGQGRNYGYTFGSGTRLTVV.